These T cell receptor beta chains were read from a single sample in a study of monozygotic twins with inflammatory bowel disease. TCRdb re-called the 5' RACE reads and catalogs CDR3 proteins one per entry, DNA excluded. The specimen's table records 110,000 or so distinct CDR3 sequences. The specimen was blood. The origin of the receptors is a human donor with ulcerative colitis or Crohn's disease, or a healthy co-twin of an affected twin (not recorded which). Both conserved end residues are part of each CDR3. Each record gives: V gene, J gene, clone size, CDR3 protein. The size entry is marked missing in some rows and otherwise reads once, few, many or a size class.

V: TRBV7-9; J: TRBJ2-1; size: -; CDR3: CASSQDRGLRSINEQFF
V: TRBV5-4; J: TRBJ1-1; size: -; CDR3: CASSQNRGGPTEAFF
V: TRBV28; J: TRBJ1-1; size: medium-sized; CDR3: CAILLPGGTTEAFF
V: TRBV7-3; J: TRBJ2-6; size: -; CDR3: CASSNSGANVLTF
V: TRBV5-4; J: TRBJ2-3; size: -; CDR3: CASSRAGVEYTQYF
V: TRBV18; J: TRBJ2-5; size: -; CDR3: CASSSGQGGQETQYF
V: TRBV7-8; J: TRBJ2-7; size: -; CDR3: CASSFAVRGRATYEQYF
V: TRBV4-1; J: TRBJ2-7; size: -; CDR3: CASSAGTSELTYEQYF
V: TRBV20-1; J: TRBJ1-5; size: -; CDR3: CSARDSWTVNQPQHF
V: TRBV6-2/TRBV6-3; J: TRBJ2-1; size: -; CDR3: CASTGTSSYEQFF
V: TRBV29-1; J: TRBJ2-7; size: -; CDR3: CSARGQRHYEQYF
V: TRBV13; J: TRBJ1-1; size: -; CDR3: CASSQYRDRGFMSTEAFF
V: TRBV24-1; J: TRBJ1-2; size: -; CDR3: CATSDSLTGDGYTF
V: TRBV27; J: TRBJ2-1; size: -; CDR3: CASMGGPVYRVQFF
V: TRBV2; J: TRBJ2-2; size: -; CDR3: CASSAQGSGELFF
V: TRBV7-9; J: TRBJ1-5; size: -; CDR3: CASSLAEARPQHF
V: TRBV15; J: TRBJ2-7; size: -; CDR3: CAIRGAGYEQYF
V: TRBV7-9; J: TRBJ1-4; size: -; CDR3: CASSLDSDNEKLFF
V: TRBV12-3/TRBV12-4; J: TRBJ1-5; size: -; CDR3: CASSLSSGESLYQPQHF
V: TRBV20-1; J: TRBJ1-4; size: -; CDR3: CSAREANEKLFF
V: TRBV12-3/TRBV12-4; J: TRBJ1-2; size: -; CDR3: CASSPSRDRGGYTF
V: TRBV4-1; J: TRBJ1-5; size: -; CDR3: CASSQGNRQGGQPQHF
V: TRBV12-3/TRBV12-4; J: TRBJ2-3; size: -; CDR3: CASSSGGPDTQYF
V: TRBV25-1; J: TRBJ2-5; size: -; CDR3: CASSGSGAGEETQYF